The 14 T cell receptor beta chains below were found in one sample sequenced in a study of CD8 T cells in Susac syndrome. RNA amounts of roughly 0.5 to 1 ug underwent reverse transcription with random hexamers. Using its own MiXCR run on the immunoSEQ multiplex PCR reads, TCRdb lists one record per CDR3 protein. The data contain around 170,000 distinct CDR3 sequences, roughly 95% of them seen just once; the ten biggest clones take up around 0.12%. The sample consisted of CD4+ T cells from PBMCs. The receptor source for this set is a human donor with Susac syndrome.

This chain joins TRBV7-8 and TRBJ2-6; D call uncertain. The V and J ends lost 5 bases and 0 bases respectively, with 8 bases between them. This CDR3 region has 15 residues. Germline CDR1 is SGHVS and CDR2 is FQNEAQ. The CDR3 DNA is TGTGCCAGCAGCACCCCGCGCTCTGGGGCCAACGTCCTGACTTTC. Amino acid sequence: CASSTPRSGANVLTF. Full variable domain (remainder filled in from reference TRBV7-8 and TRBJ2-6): GAGVSQSPRYKVAKRGQDVALRCDPISGHVSLFWYQQALGQGPEFLTYFQNEAQLDKSGLPSDRFFAERPEGSVSTLKIQRTQQEDSAVYLCASSTPRSGANVLTFGAGSRLTVL.

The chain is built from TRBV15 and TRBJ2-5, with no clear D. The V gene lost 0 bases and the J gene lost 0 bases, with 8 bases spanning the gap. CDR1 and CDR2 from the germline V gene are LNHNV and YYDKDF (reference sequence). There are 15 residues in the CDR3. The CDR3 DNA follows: TGTGCCACCAGCAGAGACTCCTCGAACCAAGAGACCCAGTACTTC. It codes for CATSRDSSNQETQYF.

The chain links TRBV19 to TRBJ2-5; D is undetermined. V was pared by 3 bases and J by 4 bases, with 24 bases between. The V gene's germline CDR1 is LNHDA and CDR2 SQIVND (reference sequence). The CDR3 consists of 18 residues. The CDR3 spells CASSMVAISPTTGETQYF. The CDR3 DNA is TGTGCCAGTAGTATGGTTGCCATTTCACCCACAACTGGAGAGACCCAGTACTTC.

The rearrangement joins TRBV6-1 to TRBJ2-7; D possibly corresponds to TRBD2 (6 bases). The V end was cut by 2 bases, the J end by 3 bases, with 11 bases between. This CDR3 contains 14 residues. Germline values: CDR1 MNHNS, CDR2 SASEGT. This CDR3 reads CASSEPGGYYEQYV. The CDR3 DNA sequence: TGTGCCAGCAGTGAACCCGGGGGTTACTACGAGCAGTACGTC.

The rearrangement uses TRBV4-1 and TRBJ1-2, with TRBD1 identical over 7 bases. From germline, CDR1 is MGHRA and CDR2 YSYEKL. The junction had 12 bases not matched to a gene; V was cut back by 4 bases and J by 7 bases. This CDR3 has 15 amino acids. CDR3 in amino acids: CASSPGRRQGLGYTF. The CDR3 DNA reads TGCGCCAGCAGCCCCGGGCGTAGACAGGGCCTTGGCTACACCTTC.

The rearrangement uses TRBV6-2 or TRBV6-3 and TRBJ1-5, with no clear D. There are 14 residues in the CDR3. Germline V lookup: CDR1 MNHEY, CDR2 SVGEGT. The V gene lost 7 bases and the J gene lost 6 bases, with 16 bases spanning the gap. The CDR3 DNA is TGTGCCAGCACCATCGGCAGAGGTCCTCAGCCCCAGCATTTT. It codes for CASTIGRGPQPQHF.

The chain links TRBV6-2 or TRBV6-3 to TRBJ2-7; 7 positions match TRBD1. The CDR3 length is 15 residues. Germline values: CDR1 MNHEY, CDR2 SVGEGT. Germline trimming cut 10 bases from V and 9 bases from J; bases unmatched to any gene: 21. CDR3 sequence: CAIHYHVKDREWQYV. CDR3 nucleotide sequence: TGTGCCATCCACTACCACGTAAAAGACAGGGAGTGGCAGTACGTC.

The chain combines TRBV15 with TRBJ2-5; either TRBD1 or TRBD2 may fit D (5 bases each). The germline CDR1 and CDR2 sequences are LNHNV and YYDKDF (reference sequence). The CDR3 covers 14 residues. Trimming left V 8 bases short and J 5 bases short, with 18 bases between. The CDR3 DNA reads TGTGCCACCCGCGCGAAGGGGCCGGGGGAGACCCAGTACTTC. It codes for CATRAKGPGETQYF.

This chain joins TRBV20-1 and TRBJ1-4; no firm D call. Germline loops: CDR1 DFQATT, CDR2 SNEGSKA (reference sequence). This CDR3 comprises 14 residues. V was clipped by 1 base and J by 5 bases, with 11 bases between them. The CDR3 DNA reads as TGCAGTGCTAGAGTGGAGACGCAGAATGAAAAACTGTTTTTT. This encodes CSARVETQNEKLFF.

The CDR3 spells CASSWVTSGRTDTQYF. Here the CDR3 DNA reads TGCGCCAGCAGCTGGGTGACTAGCGGGAGGACAGATACGCAGTATTTT. J is TRBJ2-3 and V is TRBV5-1, with 13 bases lining up with TRBD2. This CDR3 has 16 residues. Losses at the gene ends were 3 bases for V and 3 bases for J; bases not matched to a gene: 4. The germline V gene has CDR1 SGHRS and CDR2 YFSETQ.

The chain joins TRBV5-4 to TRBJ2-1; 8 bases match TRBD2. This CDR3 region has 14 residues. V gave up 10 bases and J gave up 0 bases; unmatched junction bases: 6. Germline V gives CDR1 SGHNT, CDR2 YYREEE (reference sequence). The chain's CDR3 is CAAHSGGSYNEQFF. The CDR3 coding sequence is TGTGCCGCACACAGCGGGGGCTCCTACAATGAGCAGTTCTTC. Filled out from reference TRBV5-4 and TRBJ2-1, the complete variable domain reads ETGVTQSPTHLIKTRGQQVTLRCSSQSGHNTVSWYQQALGQGPQFIFQYYREEENGRGNFPPRFSGLQFPNYSSELNVNALELDDSALYLCAAHSGGSYNEQFFGPGTRLTVL.

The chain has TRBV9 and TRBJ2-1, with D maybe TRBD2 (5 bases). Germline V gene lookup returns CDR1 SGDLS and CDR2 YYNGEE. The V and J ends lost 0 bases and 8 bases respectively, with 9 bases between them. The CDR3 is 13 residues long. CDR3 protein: CASSVGGGYEQFF. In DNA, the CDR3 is TGTGCCAGCAGCGTAGGAGGCGGGTATGAGCAGTTCTTC.

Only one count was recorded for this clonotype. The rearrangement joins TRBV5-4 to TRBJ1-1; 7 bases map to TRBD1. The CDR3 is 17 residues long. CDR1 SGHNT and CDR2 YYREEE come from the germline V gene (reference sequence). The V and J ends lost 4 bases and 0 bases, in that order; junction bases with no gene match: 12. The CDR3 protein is CASSPSPGQTLNTEAFF. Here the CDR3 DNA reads TGTGCCAGCAGCCCTTCGCCGGGACAGACTTTGAACACTGAAGCTTTCTTT.

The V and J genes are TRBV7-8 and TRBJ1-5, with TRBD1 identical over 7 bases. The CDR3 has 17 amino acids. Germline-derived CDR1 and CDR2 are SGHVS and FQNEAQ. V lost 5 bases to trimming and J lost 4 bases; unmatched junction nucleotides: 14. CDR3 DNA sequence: TGTGCCAGCAGCAGCAAGGGACAGCCGAAGGCAAATCAGCCCCAGCATTTT. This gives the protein CASSSKGQPKANQPQHF.